The present TCR beta chain was sequenced within a study of OX40 agonist ivuxolimab in advanced cancers. Across the study: Partial response was recorded in three patients: one hepatocellular carcinoma and two cutaneous melanoma cases. Findings of the study overall: Averaging showed that CD8+ T cells had more expanded clones than CD4+ did.

About this clone: The target antigen is unknown.

Germline-derived CDR1 and CDR2 are SGHAT and FQNNGV. The CDR3 is 12 residues long. The V end lost 0 bases, the J end lost 10 bases, and 9 bases lay between the germline ends. Using immunoSEQ multiplex PCR, the repertoire was profiled, and TCRdb retains in-frame clones only, with some absent. The data contain tens of thousands of clones, around 84% of them singletons. The source of this sequence is an adult with an advanced solid tumor such as melanoma, head and neck, liver or kidney cancer. The chain is built from TRBV11-2 and TRBJ1-1; no definite D call. The sequenced sample was CD4+ or CD8+ T cells sorted from blood, obtained in a trial of the OX40 agonist ivuxolimab. The CDR3 region is CASSLEGSVAFF. Here the CDR3 DNA reads TGTGCCAGCAGCTTAGAGGGGTCGGTAGCTTTCTTT. The full variable domain, completed using reference TRBV11-2 and TRBJ1-1, is EAGVAQSPRYKIIEKRQSVAFWCNPISGHATLYWYQQILGQGPKLLIQFQNNGVVDDSQLPKDRFSAERLKGVDSTLKIQPAKLEDSAVYLCASSLEGSVAFFGQGTRLTVV.